These 11 T cell receptor beta chains were sequenced from one sample in a study of T-cell memory formation after mild COVID-19. TCRdb analysed the 5' RACE reads with MiXCR anew, one entry per CDR3 protein. The sample lists roughly 200,000 distinct CDR3 sequences, 16% occurring once. The sequencing input was PBMCs or a T cell subset sorted from them (not recorded which). The receptor set was obtained from an adult woman who had mild COVID-19 (a few samples of this study predate the infection). Cell type and time point are not known.

There are a few counts of this clonotype. This chain links TRBV6-2 or TRBV6-3 with TRBJ2-7, with 7 bases aligning to TRBD1. The length of the CDR3 is 13 residues. Germline V lookup: CDR1 MNHEY, CDR2 SVGEGT. J was trimmed by 0 bases and V by 11 bases; bases with no gene match: 7. CDR3 DNA: TGTGCCGGGTCAGACAGGGACTCCTACGAGCAGTACTTC. Translation gives CAGSDRDSYEQYF.

For the CDR3, the DNA is TGTGCCAGCAGCGGGGGGGGACAGGCGTTCACTGAAGCTTTCTTT. Its translation is CASSGGGQAFTEAFF. This chain joins TRBV2 and TRBJ1-1; 8 bases are shared with TRBD1. Germline CDR1 reads SNHLY; CDR2 reads FYNNEI. This CDR3 spans 15 amino acids. J lost 4 bases, V lost 6 bases, and 10 bases had no gene match. Variable domain in full (rest from reference TRBV2 and TRBJ1-1): EPEVTQTPSHQVTQMGQEVILRCVPISNHLYFYWYRQILGQKVEFLVSFYNNEISEKSEIFDDQFSVERPDGSNFTLKIRSTKLEDSAMYFCASSGGGQAFTEAFFGQGTRLTVV.

This sequence joins TRBV12-3 or TRBV12-4 and TRBJ2-1; TRBD2 aligns across 10 bases. V gave up 6 bases and J gave up 6 bases; unmatched junction bases: 8. This CDR3 is built from 15 residues. This chain's CDR3 is CASRNERGGSNEQFF. The CDR3 coding sequence is TGTGCCAGCAGAAACGAGCGGGGGGGAAGCAATGAGCAGTTCTTC.

In its sample, this clonotype was seen a few times. V usage is TRBV6-2 or TRBV6-3 and J usage is TRBJ2-7, with 8 nucleotides matching TRBD1. Trimming cost V 6 bases and J 2 bases; bases outside gene matches: 15. CDR1 MNHEY and CDR2 SVGEGT come from the germline V gene. The CDR3 is made up of 17 amino acids. The CDR3 DNA sequence: TGTGCCAGCAGAACCCTGGACAGGGACGGGCCGACCTACGAGCAGTACTTC. Its protein is CASRTLDRDGPTYEQYF.

In this sample, this clonotype turned up a few times. This rearrangement joins TRBV27 to TRBJ2-7; 14 nucleotides line up with TRBD2. CDR3 length: 15 residues. Germline loops: CDR1 MNHEY, CDR2 SMNVEV (reference sequence). V was clipped by 6 bases and J by 3 bases; unmatched bases: 4. The CDR3 DNA sequence: TGTGCCAGCAGGGGGGGGACTAGCGGGAGCTACGAGCAGTACTTC. Protein product: CASRGGTSGSYEQYF.

This chain joins TRBV18 and TRBJ2-7; D perhaps matches TRBD1 (6 bases). The V and J ends lost 4 bases and 2 bases respectively, with 12 bases between them. CDR3 length: 14 amino acids. Germline CDR1 reads KGHSH; CDR2 reads LQKENI. The CDR3 DNA sequence: TGTGCCAGCTCACAGACGGACAGAACCTACGAGCAGTACTTC. It specifies CASSQTDRTYEQYF. Based on the CDR3 plus reference TRBV18 and TRBJ2-7, the full variable domain is NAGVMQNPRHLVRRRGQEARLRCSPMKGHSHVYWYRQLPEEGLKFMVYLQKENIIDESGMPKERFSAEFPKEGPSILRIQQVVRGDSAAYFCASSQTDRTYEQYFGPGTRLTVT.

The genes are TRBV5-1 and TRBJ1-1, with 7 bases fitting TRBD1. Looked up from germline, CDR1 is SGHRS and CDR2 is YFSETQ. The trim removed 4 bases at V and 2 bases at J, leaving 2 bases unmatched. The CDR3 is 13 residues long. Here the CDR3 DNA reads TGCGCCAGCAGCGGGGACAGAAACACTGAAGCTTTCTTT. Amino acids: CASSGDRNTEAFF. The complete variable domain, with remaining parts taken from reference TRBV5-1 and TRBJ1-1, reads KAGVTQTPRYLIKTRGQQVTLSCSPISGHRSVSWYQQTPGQGLQFLFEYFSETQRNKGNFPGRFSGRQFSNSRSEMNVSTLELGDSALYLCASSGDRNTEAFFGQGTRLTVV.

The rearrangement joins TRBV20-1 to TRBJ1-2; tentative D call: TRBD1 (5 bases). The V end lost 6 bases, the J end lost 3 bases, and 14 bases lay between the germline ends. Germline CDR1 DFQATT, CDR2 SNEGSKA (reference sequence). The CDR3 spans 13 residues. CDR3 residues: CSARFGTDYGYTF. DNA of the CDR3: TGCAGTGCACGATTCGGGACGGACTATGGCTACACCTTC.

This clonotype has a handful of counts. The genes are TRBV5-6 and TRBJ2-7; the D gene is possibly TRBD2 (6 bases). This CDR3 is built from 15 residues. V shed 4 bases and J shed 2 bases, with 16 bases lying between them. Germline V gives CDR1 SGHDT, CDR2 YYEEEE. CDR3 in amino acids: CASSLAGLSTYEQYF. The CDR3 DNA follows: TGTGCCAGCAGCCTTGCGGGATTGTCTACCTACGAGCAGTACTTC.

This clonotype was recorded a few times. V and J are TRBV20-1 and TRBJ1-1, with 8 bases that match TRBD1. Germline V gene sequence: CDR1 DFQATT, CDR2 SNEGSKA (reference sequence). Trimming cost V 3 bases and J 1 base; bases outside gene matches: 13. The CDR3 is 17 amino acids. The CDR3 loop is CSASQALGTGGNTEAFF. The CDR3 DNA follows: TGCAGTGCTAGCCAAGCCTTAGGGACAGGCGGGAACACTGAAGCTTTCTTT.

This chain joins TRBV24-1 and TRBJ2-3; TRBD2 agrees at 8 bases. This CDR3 has 16 residues. The junction had 7 bases not matched to a gene; V was cut back by 3 bases and J by 3 bases. Germline V CDR1 and CDR2: KGHDR, SFDVKD. The CDR3 DNA reads as TGTGCCACCAGTGATCCAATAGCGGGGACAACAGATACGCAGTATTTT. This gives the protein CATSDPIAGTTDTQYF.